The 26 T cell receptor beta chains given below trace back to one sample, sequenced in a study of siplizumab effects on memory and regulatory T cells. Using immunoSEQ multiplex PCR, the repertoire was profiled, and TCRdb retains in-frame clones only, with some absent. The table includes approximately 110,000 clones, approximately 94% detected once. The specimen sequenced was CD4+ T cells sorted from blood. Receptors were obtained from a human donor in good health.

The chain links TRBV30 to TRBJ2-3; 11 nucleotides match TRBD2. V shed 4 bases, J shed 0 bases, and the junction held 6 bases outside the gene matches. The CDR3 sequence is 16 residues long. Germline CDR1 is GTSNPN and CDR2 is SVGIG (reference sequence). The CDR3 loop is CAWTLAGGLSTDTQYF. The CDR3 DNA reads as TGTGCCTGGACCCTAGCGGGAGGACTTAGCACAGATACGCAGTATTTT.

The J gene is TRBJ2-1, the V gene TRBV19; D is uncertain. CDR1 is LNHDA, CDR2 SQIVND, per germline (reference sequence). V lost 5 bases to trimming and J lost 0 bases, with 17 bases between them. The CDR3 has 17 amino acids. CDR3 amino acids: CASSLGRIRSSYNEQFF. The CDR3 bases are TGTGCCAGTAGTCTAGGACGAATAAGGAGCTCCTACAATGAGCAGTTCTTC.

This chain joins TRBV7-2 and TRBJ2-1; maybe TRBD1 (5 bases). Trimming left V 5 bases short and J 6 bases short, with 11 bases between. This CDR3 contains 13 residues. Germline CDR1 is SGHTA and CDR2 is FQGNSA. This chain's CDR3 is CASSPGRANEQFF. CDR3 DNA sequence: TGTGCCAGCAGCCCCGGCAGGGCCAATGAGCAGTTCTTC.

This rearrangement joins TRBV4-2 to TRBJ2-3, with 8 bases fitting TRBD1. The germline gives CDR1 LGHNA, CDR2 YNFKEQ. The CDR3 covers 17 residues. Trimming removed 4 bases from V and 3 bases from J; junction bases left unmatched: 12. The CDR3 loop is CASSPKPGQEGTDTQYF. The CDR3 DNA is TGTGCCAGCAGCCCGAAACCGGGACAGGAAGGTACAGATACGCAGTATTTT.

This chain connects TRBV5-4 to TRBJ1-6, with a weak D call TRBD1 (5 bases). The germline gives CDR1 SGHNT, CDR2 YYREEE (reference sequence). The V end was cut by 5 bases, the J end by 6 bases, with 15 bases between. This CDR3 contains 15 residues. CDR3 nucleotide sequence: TGTGCCAGCAGGCCTTCGGCGGGGGTTAATTCACCCCTCCACTTT. Translated: CASRPSAGVNSPLHF.

This clone was recorded only once. This chain joins TRBV11-2 and TRBJ2-5; tentatively, D is TRBD1 or TRBD2 (5 bases each). The V gene's germline CDR1 is SGHAT and CDR2 FQNNGV. V was pared by 5 bases and J by 5 bases, with 27 bases between. The CDR3 is made up of 18 amino acids. The DNA for the CDR3 is TGTGCCAGCAGCCTGGGACCTCCGCCCTGGGGAATGGGGGAGACCCAGTACTTC. Amino acids: CASSLGPPPWGMGETQYF. The variable domain in full, completed from reference TRBV11-2 and TRBJ2-5, reads EAGVAQSPRYKIIEKRQSVAFWCNPISGHATLYWYQQILGQGPKLLIQFQNNGVVDDSQLPKDRFSAERLKGVDSTLKIQPAKLEDSAVYLCASSLGPPPWGMGETQYFGPGTRLLVL.

In DNA form, the CDR3 reads TGTGCCAGCAGCTTAGACGGTACACAGGATGAAAAACTGTTTTTT. This gives the protein CASSLDGTQDEKLFF. This sequence joins TRBV7-6 and TRBJ1-4; TRBD1 is a possible D gene (5 bases). This CDR3 contains 15 residues. V lost 1 base and J lost 6, with 12 bases in between. Germline V gives CDR1 SGHVS, CDR2 FNYEAQ.

V gene TRBV7-8 combines with J gene TRBJ2-2; D is perhaps TRBD2 (5 bases). In germline, CDR1 is SGHVS, CDR2 FQNEAQ. V dropped 1 base and J dropped 7 bases, with 13 bases sitting between them. The CDR3 spans 15 residues. CDR3 loop: CASSLGPEAGGELFF. In DNA, the CDR3 is TGTGCCAGCAGCTTAGGTCCGGAGGCAGGCGGGGAGCTGTTTTTT.

V gene TRBV6-4 combines with J gene TRBJ2-3, with D perhaps TRBD2 (6 bases). Trimming cost V 4 bases and J 5 bases, with 13 bases left between them. The CDR3 sequence is 14 residues long. CDR1 and CDR2 from the germline V gene are MRHNA and SNTAGT. Written as DNA, the CDR3 is TGTGCCAGCAGTGCCAATAGCGGCGGAGATACGCAGTATTTT. It codes for CASSANSGGDTQYF.

CDR3 region: CSATSTVDQFF. CDR3 bases: TGCAGTGCTACTTCTACAGTAGACCAGTTCTTC. The rearrangement links TRBV20-1 to TRBJ2-1; D is uncertain. V lost 4 bases to trimming and J lost 13 bases, with 14 bases between them. Germline V lookup: CDR1 DFQATT, CDR2 SNEGSKA (reference sequence). This CDR3 has 11 amino acids.

On this clone: The identical CDR3 is also encoded by other nucleotide sequences in the sample. The genes are TRBV30 and TRBJ2-2; D uncertain. The germline CDR1 and CDR2 sequences are GTSNPN and SVGIG (reference sequence). The V end lost 0 bases, the J end lost 0 bases, and 5 bases lay between the germline ends. The CDR3 runs 14 residues. In DNA, the CDR3 is TGTGCCTGGAGTGTTGTTTCGAACACCGGGGAGCTGTTTTTT. This codes for CAWSVVSNTGELFF.

The chain recombines TRBV6-5 with TRBJ2-3; 11 bases are shared with TRBD2. Trimming at V came to 6 bases and at J to 6 bases, leaving 5 bases not matched to a gene. CDR1 is MNHEY and CDR2 is SVGAGI in the germline V gene. CDR3 size: 14 residues. CDR3 in amino acids: CASRRTSGWDTQYF. Here the CDR3 DNA reads TGTGCCAGCAGACGGACTAGCGGGTGGGATACGCAGTATTTT.

J is TRBJ2-7 and V is TRBV5-1; D might be TRBD2 (5 bases). The V end lost 0 bases, the J end lost 5 bases, and 15 bases lay between the germline ends. Germline V gene data show CDR1 as SGHRS and CDR2 as YFSETQ. The CDR3 extends over 15 amino acids. CDR3 residues: CASSLGTARLNEQYF. DNA of the CDR3: TGCGCCAGCAGCTTGGGGACTGCGAGATTAAACGAGCAGTACTTC.

The rearrangement joins TRBV6-6 to TRBJ2-2, with 7 bases fitting TRBD1. Germline V gene lookup returns CDR1 MNHNY and CDR2 SVGAGI (reference sequence). Losses at the gene ends were 6 bases for V and 6 bases for J; bases not matched to a gene: 1. The CDR3 spans 12 residues. The CDR3 region has the DNA TGTGCCAGCAGGGGACAGCCCGGGGAGCTGTTTTTT. Translated, it gives CASRGQPGELFF.

The CDR3 DNA is TGCGCCAGCAGGGGCCCGCGGGTGACTGAAGCTTTCTTT. This gives the protein CASRGPRVTEAFF. The chain uses TRBV5-1 and TRBJ1-1; D gene uncertain. The CDR3 runs 13 residues. Per germline, CDR1 SGHRS and CDR2 YFSETQ. Trimming removed 5 bases from V and 5 bases from J, with 13 bases in between. The full variable domain, rest sourced from reference TRBV5-1 and TRBJ1-1, is KAGVTQTPRYLIKTRGQQVTLSCSPISGHRSVSWYQQTPGQGLQFLFEYFSETQRNKGNFPGRFSGRQFSNSRSEMNVSTLELGDSALYLCASRGPRVTEAFFGQGTRLTVV.

The CDR3 sequence is CAWSEYDRRMSPYNSPLHF. As DNA, the CDR3 is TGTGCCTGGAGTGAATACGACAGGCGAATGTCACCTTATAATTCACCCCTCCACTTT. This sequence joins TRBV30 and TRBJ1-6, with D possibly matching TRBD1 (6 bases). The V end lost 1 base, the J end lost 4 bases, and 23 bases lay between the germline ends. The CDR3 is made up of 19 amino acids. Germline assignment: CDR1 GTSNPN and CDR2 SVGIG (reference sequence).

This chain joins TRBV29-1 and TRBJ2-1; 11 bases are shared with TRBD2. The CDR3 is 16 residues long. Germline V gene sequence: CDR1 SQVTM, CDR2 ANQGSEA. The V and J ends lost 5 bases and 7 bases, in that order; junction bases with no gene match: 13. The CDR3 protein is CSVSRHSSGRRNEQFF. CDR3 nucleotides: TGCAGCGTTTCAAGGCACTCTAGCGGGAGGAGAAATGAGCAGTTCTTC.

V and J are TRBV4-2 and TRBJ2-7; D is uncertain. V lost 1 base, J lost 1 base, and 8 bases lay in between. This CDR3 has 14 residues. The germline CDR1 and CDR2 sequences are LGHNA and YNFKEQ. This CDR3 is CASSQALTSYEQYF. In nucleotides, the CDR3 is TGTGCCAGCAGCCAAGCTTTGACTTCCTACGAGCAGTACTTC.

This chain links TRBV7-6 with TRBJ2-1, with 9 bases matching TRBD1. Germline V gene data show CDR1 as SGHVS and CDR2 as FNYEAQ. CDR3 length: 17 residues. Trimming cost V 1 base and J 7 bases; bases outside gene matches: 11. CDR3 amino acids: CASSLEGGRDRENEQFF. In DNA form, the CDR3 reads TGTGCCAGCAGCTTAGAAGGAGGGAGGGACAGGGAGAATGAGCAGTTCTTC.

This rearrangement joins TRBV4-1 to TRBJ2-7, with 11 bases fitting TRBD2. The ends lost 5 bases at V and 5 bases at J; junction bases unmatched: 11. There are 16 residues in the CDR3. Germline loops: CDR1 MGHRA, CDR2 YSYEKL. The CDR3 region has the DNA TGCGCCAGCAGCAGATCCGGGACTAGCGGTCTCGACGAGCAGTACTTC. Amino acid sequence: CASSRSGTSGLDEQYF.

The V call is TRBV11-2, the J call TRBJ2-1, with no clear D. The CDR3 covers 13 residues. Germline V gene sequence: CDR1 SGHAT, CDR2 FQNNGV. The ends were cut back, 4 bases at V and 8 bases at J, with 12 bases in the middle. The CDR3 spells CASSYSDDHEQFF. The CDR3 bases are TGTGCCAGCAGCTACTCCGATGACCATGAGCAGTTCTTC.

For this clone: Other DNA sequences from this sample encode an identical CDR3 as well. This chain joins TRBV5-4 and TRBJ1-5; the D is unclear. The germline gives CDR1 SGHNT, CDR2 YYREEE (reference sequence). This CDR3 is built from 14 residues. Trimming took 0 bases from V and 4 from J, leaving 8 bases between them. The CDR3 bases are TGTGCCAGCAGCTTGGACGGGGTTAATCAGCCCCAGCATTTT. Amino acids: CASSLDGVNQPQHF. The complete variable domain, with remaining parts taken from reference TRBV5-4 and TRBJ1-5, reads ETGVTQSPTHLIKTRGQQVTLRCSSQSGHNTVSWYQQALGQGPQFIFQYYREEENGRGNFPPRFSGLQFPNYSSELNVNALELDDSALYLCASSLDGVNQPQHFGDGTRLSIL.

The chain employs TRBV6-5 and TRBJ2-7, with D tentatively TRBD1 (5 bases). The CDR3 runs to 16 residues. The germline V gene encodes CDR1 MNHEY and CDR2 SVGAGI. Trimming left V 0 bases short and J 3 bases short, with 15 bases between. In DNA form, the CDR3 reads TGTGCCAGCAGTTACTCCATATCAGGGCCGAGCTACGAGCAGTACTTC. Translating it yields CASSYSISGPSYEQYF.

The chain employs TRBV6-1 and TRBJ1-2, with D possibly being TRBD1 (6 bases). V was pared by 3 bases and J by 4 bases, with 12 bases between. Germline-derived CDR1 and CDR2 are MNHNS and SASEGT. The CDR3 has 14 amino acids. The CDR3 nucleotides are TGTGCCAGCAGTGACGATGGCAGGGGCTATGGCTACACCTTC. Protein sequence: CASSDDGRGYGYTF.

V gene TRBV10-2 combines with J gene TRBJ1-5; no clear D gene. Trimming shortened V by 8 bases and J by 6 bases, and 8 bases separated the two germline ends. CDR1 WSHSY and CDR2 SAAADI come from the germline V gene. The CDR3 spans 11 residues. DNA for the CDR3: TGCGCCAGCGAAACGGGTCAGCCCCAGCATTTT. It encodes CASETGQPQHF.

This sequence joins TRBV11-2 and TRBJ1-2; D possibly corresponds to TRBD1 (5 bases). Germline-derived CDR1 and CDR2 are SGHAT and FQNNGV. V lost 1 base and J lost 5, with 8 bases in between. The CDR3 length is 13 residues. In DNA, the CDR3 is TGTGCCAGCAGCTTAGGGGCAGGGTATGGCTACACCTTC. The encoded protein is CASSLGAGYGYTF.